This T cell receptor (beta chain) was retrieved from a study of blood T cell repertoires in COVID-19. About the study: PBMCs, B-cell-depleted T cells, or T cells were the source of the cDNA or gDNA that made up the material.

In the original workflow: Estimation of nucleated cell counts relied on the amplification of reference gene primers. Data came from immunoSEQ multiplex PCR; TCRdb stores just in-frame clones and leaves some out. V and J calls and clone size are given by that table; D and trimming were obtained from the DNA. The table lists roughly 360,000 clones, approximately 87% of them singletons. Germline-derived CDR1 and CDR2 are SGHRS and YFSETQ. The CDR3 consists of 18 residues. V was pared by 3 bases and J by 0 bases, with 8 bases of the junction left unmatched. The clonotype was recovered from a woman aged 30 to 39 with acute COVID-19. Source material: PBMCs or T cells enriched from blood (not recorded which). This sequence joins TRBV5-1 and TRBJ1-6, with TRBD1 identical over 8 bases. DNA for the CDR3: TGCGCCAGCAGCTCCGGGACAGGCCCGAGCTCCTATAATTCACCCCTCCACTTT. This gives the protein CASSSGTGPSSYNSPLHF.